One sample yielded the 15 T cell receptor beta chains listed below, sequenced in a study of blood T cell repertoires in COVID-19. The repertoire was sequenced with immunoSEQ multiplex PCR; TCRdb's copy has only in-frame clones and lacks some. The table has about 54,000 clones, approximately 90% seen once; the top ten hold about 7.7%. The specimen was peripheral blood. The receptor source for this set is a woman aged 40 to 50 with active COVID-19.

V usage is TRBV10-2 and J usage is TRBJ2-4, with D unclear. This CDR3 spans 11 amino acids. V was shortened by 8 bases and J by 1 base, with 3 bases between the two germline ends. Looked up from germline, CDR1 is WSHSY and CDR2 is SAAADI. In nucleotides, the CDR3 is TGCGCCAGCGGCGCCAAAAACATTCAGTACTTC. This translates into CASGAKNIQYF.

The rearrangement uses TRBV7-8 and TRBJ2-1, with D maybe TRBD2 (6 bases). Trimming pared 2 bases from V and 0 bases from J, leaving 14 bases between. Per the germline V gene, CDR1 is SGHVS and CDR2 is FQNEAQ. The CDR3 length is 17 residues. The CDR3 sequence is CASSLMRGLVSYNEQFF. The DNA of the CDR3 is TGTGCCAGCAGCTTAATGCGGGGATTAGTCTCCTACAATGAGCAGTTCTTC.

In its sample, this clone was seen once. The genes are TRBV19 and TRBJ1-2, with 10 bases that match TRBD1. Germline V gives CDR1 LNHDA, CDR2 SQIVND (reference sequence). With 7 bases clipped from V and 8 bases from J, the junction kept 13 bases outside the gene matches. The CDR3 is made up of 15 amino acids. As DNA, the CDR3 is TGTGCCAGTACGGGACAGGGGATCCCGTTGGACGGCTACACCTTC. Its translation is CASTGQGIPLDGYTF. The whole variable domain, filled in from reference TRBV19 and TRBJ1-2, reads DGGITQSPKYLFRKEGQNVTLSCEQNLNHDAMYWYRQDPGQGLRLIYYSQIVNDFQKGDIAEGYSVSREKKESFPLTVTSAQKNPTAFYLCASTGQGIPLDGYTFGSGTRLTVV.

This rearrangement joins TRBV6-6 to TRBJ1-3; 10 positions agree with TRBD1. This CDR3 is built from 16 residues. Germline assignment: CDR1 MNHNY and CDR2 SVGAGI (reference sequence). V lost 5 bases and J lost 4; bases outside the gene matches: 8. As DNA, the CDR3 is TGTGCCAGCAGTCGTGGACAGGGGGTTTCAGGAAACACCATATATTTT. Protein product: CASSRGQGVSGNTIYF.

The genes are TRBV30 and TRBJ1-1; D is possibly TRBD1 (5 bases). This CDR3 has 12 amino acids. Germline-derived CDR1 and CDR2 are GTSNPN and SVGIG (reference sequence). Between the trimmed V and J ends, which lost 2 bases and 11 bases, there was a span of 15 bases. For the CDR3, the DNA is TGTGCCTGGAGTAGAGCGGGACGGGGGGCTTTCTTT. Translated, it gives CAWSRAGRGAFF.

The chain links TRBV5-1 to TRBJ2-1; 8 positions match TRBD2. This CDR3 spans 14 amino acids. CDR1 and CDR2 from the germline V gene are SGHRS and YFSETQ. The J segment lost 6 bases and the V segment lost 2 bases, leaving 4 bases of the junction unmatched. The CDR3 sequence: CASSFGGASNEQFF. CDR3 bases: TGCGCCAGCAGCTTCGGGGGGGCAAGCAATGAGCAGTTCTTC.

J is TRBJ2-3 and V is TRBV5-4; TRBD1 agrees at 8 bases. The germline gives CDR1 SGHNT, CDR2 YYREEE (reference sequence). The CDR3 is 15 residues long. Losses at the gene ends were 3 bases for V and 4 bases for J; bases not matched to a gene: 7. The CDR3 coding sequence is TGTGCCAGCAGCTACTTCTCAGGGGGCGCAGATACGCAGTATTTT. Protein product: CASSYFSGGADTQYF.

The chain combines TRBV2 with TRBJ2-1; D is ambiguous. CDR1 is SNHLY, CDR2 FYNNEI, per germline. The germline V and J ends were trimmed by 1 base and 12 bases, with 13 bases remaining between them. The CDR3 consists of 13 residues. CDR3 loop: CASSEEEVSTQFF. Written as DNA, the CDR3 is TGTGCCAGCAGTGAAGAAGAGGTCTCTACGCAGTTCTTC.

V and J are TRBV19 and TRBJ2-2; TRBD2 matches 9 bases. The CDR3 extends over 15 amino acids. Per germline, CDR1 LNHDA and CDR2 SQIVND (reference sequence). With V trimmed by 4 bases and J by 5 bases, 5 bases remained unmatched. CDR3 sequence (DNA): TGTGCCAGTAGTACCTTTAGCGGGAGTACCGGGGAGCTGTTTTTT. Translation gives CASSTFSGSTGELFF.

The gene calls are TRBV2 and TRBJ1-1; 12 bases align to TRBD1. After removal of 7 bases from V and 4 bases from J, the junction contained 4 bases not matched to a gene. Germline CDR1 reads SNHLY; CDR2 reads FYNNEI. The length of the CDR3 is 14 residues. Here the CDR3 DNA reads TGTGCCAGCATCGGGACAGGGGGCGGCACTGAAGCTTTCTTT. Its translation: CASIGTGGGTEAFF.

The CDR3 is CASSPRDSQGDTQYF. The CDR3 nucleotides are TGTGCCAGCTCACCACGGGATAGCCAGGGAGATACGCAGTATTTT. V usage is TRBV18 and J usage is TRBJ2-3, with D possibly matching TRBD1 (5 bases). CDR3 size: 15 residues. Germline lookup yields CDR1 KGHSH and CDR2 LQKENI. V lost 1 base, J lost 5 bases, and 13 bases lay in between.

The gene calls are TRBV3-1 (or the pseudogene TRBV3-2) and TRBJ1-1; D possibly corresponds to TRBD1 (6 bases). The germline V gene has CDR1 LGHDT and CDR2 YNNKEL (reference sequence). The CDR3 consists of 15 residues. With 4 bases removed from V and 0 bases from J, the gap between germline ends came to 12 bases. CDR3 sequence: CASSLHGQMNTEAFF. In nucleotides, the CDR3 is TGTGCCAGCAGCCTACACGGACAGATGAACACTGAAGCTTTCTTT.

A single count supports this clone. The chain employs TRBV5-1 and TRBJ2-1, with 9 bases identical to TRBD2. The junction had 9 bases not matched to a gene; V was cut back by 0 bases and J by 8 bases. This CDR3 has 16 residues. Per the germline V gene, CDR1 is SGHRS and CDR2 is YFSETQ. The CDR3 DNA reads TGCGCCAGCAGCTTGGCGGTGCGGGGGGGCCTAGATGAGCAGTTCTTC. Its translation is CASSLAVRGGLDEQFF.

The CDR3, as DNA: TGTGCCAGCAGCCTATGGACAGGGGGGTCTCGCGACACCGGGGAGCTGTTTTTT. It yields the protein CASSLWTGGSRDTGELFF. This chain uses TRBV7-9 with TRBJ2-2, with 10 bases that match TRBD1. Germline V lookup: CDR1 SEHNR, CDR2 FQNEAQ (reference sequence). V lost 5 bases and J lost 3; bases outside the gene matches: 12. The CDR3 spans 18 residues.

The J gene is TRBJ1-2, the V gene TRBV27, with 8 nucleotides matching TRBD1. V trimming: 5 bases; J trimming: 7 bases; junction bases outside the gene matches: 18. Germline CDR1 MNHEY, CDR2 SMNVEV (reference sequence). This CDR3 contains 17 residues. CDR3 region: CASSTMPGRTGYGGYTF. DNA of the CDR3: TGTGCCAGCAGTACCATGCCGGGACGGACAGGGTATGGTGGCTACACCTTC.